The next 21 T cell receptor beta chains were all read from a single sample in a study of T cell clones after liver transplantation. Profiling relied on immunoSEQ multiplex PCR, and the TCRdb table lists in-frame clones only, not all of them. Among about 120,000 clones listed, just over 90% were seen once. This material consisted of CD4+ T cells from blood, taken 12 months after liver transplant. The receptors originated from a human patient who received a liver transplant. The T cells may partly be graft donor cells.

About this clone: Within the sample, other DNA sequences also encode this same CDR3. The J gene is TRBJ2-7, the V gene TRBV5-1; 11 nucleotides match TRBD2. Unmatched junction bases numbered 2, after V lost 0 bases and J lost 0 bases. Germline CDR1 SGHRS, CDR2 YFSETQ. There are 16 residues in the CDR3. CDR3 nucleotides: TGCGCCAGCAGCTTGGGGACTAGCGGGTTCTCCTACGAGCAGTACTTC. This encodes CASSLGTSGFSYEQYF.

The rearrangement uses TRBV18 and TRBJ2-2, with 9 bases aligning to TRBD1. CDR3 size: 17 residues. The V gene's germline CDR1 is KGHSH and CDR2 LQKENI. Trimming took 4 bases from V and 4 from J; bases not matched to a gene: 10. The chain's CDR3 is CASSLGQGYSGTGELFF. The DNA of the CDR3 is TGTGCCAGCTCACTCGGACAGGGGTATTCGGGCACCGGGGAGCTGTTTTTT. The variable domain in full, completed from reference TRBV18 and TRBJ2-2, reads NAGVMQNPRHLVRRRGQEARLRCSPMKGHSHVYWYRQLPEEGLKFMVYLQKENIIDESGMPKERFSAEFPKEGPSILRIQQVVRGDSAAYFCASSLGQGYSGTGELFFGEGSRLTVL.

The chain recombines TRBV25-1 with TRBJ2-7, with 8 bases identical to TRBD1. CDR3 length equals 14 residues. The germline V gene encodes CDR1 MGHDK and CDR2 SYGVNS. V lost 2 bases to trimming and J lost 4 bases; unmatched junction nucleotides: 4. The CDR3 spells CASSENRGFYEQYF. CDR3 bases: TGTGCCAGCAGTGAAAACAGGGGGTTTTACGAGCAGTACTTC.

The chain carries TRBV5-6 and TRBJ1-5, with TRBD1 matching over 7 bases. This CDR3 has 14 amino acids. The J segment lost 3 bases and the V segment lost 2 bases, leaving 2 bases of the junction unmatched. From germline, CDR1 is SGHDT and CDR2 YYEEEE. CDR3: CASSFGTVNQPQHF. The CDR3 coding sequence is TGTGCCAGCAGCTTCGGGACAGTCAATCAGCCCCAGCATTTT. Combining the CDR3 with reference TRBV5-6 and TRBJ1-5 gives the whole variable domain DAGVTQSPTHLIKTRGQQVTLRCSPKSGHDTVSWYQQALGQGPQFIFQYYEEEERQRGNFPDRFSGHQFPNYSSELNVNALLLGDSALYLCASSFGTVNQPQHFGDGTRLSIL.

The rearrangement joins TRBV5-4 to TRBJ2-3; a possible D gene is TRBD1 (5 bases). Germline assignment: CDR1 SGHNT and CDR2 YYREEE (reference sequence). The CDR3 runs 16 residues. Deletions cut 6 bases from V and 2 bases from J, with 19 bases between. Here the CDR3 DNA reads TGTGCCAGCACCTCCCAGACAGCCACCCTCACAGATACGCAGTATTTT. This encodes CASTSQTATLTDTQYF.

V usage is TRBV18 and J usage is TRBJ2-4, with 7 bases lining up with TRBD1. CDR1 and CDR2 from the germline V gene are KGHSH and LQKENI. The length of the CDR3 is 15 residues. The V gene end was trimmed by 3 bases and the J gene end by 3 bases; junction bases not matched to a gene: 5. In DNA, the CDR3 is TGTGCCAGCTCACCTTTAGGGGACAGCAAAAACATTCAGTACTTC. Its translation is CASSPLGDSKNIQYF.

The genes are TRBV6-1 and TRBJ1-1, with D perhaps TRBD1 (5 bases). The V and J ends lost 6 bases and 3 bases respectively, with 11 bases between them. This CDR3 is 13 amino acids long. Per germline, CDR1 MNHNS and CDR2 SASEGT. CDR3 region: CASRETVYTEAFF. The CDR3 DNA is TGTGCCAGCAGGGAGACAGTATACACTGAAGCTTTCTTT.

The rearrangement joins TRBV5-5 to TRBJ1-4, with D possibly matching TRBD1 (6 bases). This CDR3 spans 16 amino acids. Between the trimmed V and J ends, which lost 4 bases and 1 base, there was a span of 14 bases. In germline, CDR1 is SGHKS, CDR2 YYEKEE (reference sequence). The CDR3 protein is CASSRTERRTNEKLFF. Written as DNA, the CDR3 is TGTGCCAGCAGCCGGACAGAACGGAGAACTAATGAAAAACTGTTTTTT.

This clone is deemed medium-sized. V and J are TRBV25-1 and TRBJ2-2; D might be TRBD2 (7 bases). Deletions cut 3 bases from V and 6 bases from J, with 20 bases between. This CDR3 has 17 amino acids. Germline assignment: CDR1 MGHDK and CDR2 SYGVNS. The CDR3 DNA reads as TGTGCCAGCAGTGAGAGTGGAGGACTAGGGGGAGCCGGGGAGCTGTTTTTT. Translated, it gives CASSESGGLGGAGELFF. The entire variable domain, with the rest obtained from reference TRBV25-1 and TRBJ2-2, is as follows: EADIYQTPRYLVIGTGKKITLECSQTMGHDKMYWYQQDPGMELHLIHYSYGVNSTEKGDLSSESTVSRIRTEHFPLTLESARPSHTSQYLCASSESGGLGGAGELFFGEGSRLTVL.

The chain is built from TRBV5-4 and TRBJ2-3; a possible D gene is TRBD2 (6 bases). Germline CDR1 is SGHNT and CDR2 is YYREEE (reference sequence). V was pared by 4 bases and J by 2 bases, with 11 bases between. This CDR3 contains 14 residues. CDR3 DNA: TGTGCCAGCAGCCGGCGGGATTACACAGATACGCAGTATTTT. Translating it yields CASSRRDYTDTQYF.

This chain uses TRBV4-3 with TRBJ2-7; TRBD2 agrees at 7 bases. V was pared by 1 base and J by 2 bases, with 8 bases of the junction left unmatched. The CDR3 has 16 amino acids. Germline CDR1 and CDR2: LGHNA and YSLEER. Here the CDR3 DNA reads TGCGCCAGCAGCCAAGTCTTGGCTAGCGGCACCTACGAGCAGTACTTC. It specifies CASSQVLASGTYEQYF.

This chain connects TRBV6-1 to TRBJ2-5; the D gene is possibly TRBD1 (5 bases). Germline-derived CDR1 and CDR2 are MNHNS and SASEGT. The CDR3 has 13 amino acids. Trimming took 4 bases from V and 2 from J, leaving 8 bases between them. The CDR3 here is CASSAGQQETQYF. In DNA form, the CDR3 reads TGTGCCAGCAGTGCAGGGCAGCAAGAGACCCAGTACTTC.

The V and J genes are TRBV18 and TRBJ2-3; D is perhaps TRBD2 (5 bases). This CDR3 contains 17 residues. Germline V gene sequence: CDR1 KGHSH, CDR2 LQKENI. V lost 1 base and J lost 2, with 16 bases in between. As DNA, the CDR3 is TGTGCCAGCTCACCACTCCAAGCTAGCCCGAACACAGATACGCAGTATTTT. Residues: CASSPLQASPNTDTQYF.

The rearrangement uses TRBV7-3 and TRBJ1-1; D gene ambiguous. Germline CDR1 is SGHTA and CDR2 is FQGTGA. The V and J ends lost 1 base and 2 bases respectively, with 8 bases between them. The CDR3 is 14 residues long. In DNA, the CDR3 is TGTGCCAGCAGCTTAAGTGGGTATAACACTGAAGCTTTCTTT. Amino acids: CASSLSGYNTEAFF.

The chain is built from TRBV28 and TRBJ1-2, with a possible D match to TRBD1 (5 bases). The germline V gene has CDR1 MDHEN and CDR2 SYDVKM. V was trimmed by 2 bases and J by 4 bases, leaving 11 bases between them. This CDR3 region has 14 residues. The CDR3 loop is CASSLRDSIYGYTF. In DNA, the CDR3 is TGTGCCAGCAGTTTAAGGGACTCGATCTATGGCTACACCTTC.

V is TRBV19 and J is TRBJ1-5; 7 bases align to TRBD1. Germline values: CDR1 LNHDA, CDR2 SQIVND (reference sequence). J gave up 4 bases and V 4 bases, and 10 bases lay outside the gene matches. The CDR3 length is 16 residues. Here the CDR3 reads CASSTPGQLTNQPQHF. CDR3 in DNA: TGTGCCAGTAGTACCCCGGGACAGCTAACAAATCAGCCCCAGCATTTT.

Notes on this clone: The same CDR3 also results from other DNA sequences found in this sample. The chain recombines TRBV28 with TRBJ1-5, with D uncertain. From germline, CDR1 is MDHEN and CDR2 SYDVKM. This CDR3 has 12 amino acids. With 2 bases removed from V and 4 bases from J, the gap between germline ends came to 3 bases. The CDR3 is CASSLGNQPQHF. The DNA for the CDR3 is TGTGCCAGCAGTTTAGGGAATCAGCCCCAGCATTTT.

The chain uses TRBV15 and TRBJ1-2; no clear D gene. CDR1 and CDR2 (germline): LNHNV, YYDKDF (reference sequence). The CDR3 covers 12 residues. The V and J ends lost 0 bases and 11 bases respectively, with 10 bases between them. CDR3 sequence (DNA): TGTGCCACCAGCAGAGAAACCGGCGGTTACACCTTC. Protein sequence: CATSRETGGYTF.

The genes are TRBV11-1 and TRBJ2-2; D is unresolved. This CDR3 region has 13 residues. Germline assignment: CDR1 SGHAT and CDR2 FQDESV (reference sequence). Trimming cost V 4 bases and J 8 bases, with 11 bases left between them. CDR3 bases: TGTGCCAGCAGCTCCACGGGTGTTGGGGAGCTGTTTTTT. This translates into CASSSTGVGELFF. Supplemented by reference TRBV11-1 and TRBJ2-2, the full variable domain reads EAEVAQSPRYKITEKSQAVAFWCDPISGHATLYWYRQILGQGPELLVQFQDESVVDDSQLPKDRFSAERLKGVDSTLKIQPAELGDSAMYLCASSSTGVGELFFGEGSRLTVL.

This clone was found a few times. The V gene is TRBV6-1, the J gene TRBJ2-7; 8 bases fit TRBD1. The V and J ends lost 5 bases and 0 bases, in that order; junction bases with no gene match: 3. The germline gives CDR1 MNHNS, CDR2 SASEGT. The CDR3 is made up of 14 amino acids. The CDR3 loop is CASSFGQGSYEQYF. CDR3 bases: TGTGCCAGCAGTTTCGGACAGGGCTCCTACGAGCAGTACTTC.

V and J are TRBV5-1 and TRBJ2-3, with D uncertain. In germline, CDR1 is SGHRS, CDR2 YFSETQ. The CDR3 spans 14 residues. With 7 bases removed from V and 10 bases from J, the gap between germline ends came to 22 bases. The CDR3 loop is CASAENPPPGPQYF. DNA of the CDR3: TGCGCCAGCGCCGAGAACCCCCCGCCGGGTCCGCAGTATTTT.